The source of this T cell receptor (beta chain) is a study of T cell responses to AZD1222 COVID-19 vaccine. Repertoires were generated with immunoSEQ multiplex PCR, while TCRdb's copy carries only in-frame clones and drops some. The table includes roughly 100,000 clones, 70% to 90% detected once. The germline CDR1 and CDR2 sequences are SGHRS and YFSETQ. The CDR3 contains 14 residues. Trimming took off 5 bases at V and 8 bases at J, with 17 bases between the two ends. As to this clone: Its cognate antigen is unknown.

Overall study results and limits: Reportedly, nearly half of unique spike TCRs recognized epitopes outside B.1.351/B.1.1.7 mutations.

Material: peripheral blood, obtained on day 0 of AZD1222 vaccination. This receptor was taken from an adult in good health. The rearrangement uses TRBV5-1 and TRBJ2-1; D could derive from TRBD1 or TRBD2 (5 bases each). DNA of the CDR3: TGCGCCAGCAGATCGGGGACCATTTATGATGAGCAGTTCTTC. Protein product: CASRSGTIYDEQFF.